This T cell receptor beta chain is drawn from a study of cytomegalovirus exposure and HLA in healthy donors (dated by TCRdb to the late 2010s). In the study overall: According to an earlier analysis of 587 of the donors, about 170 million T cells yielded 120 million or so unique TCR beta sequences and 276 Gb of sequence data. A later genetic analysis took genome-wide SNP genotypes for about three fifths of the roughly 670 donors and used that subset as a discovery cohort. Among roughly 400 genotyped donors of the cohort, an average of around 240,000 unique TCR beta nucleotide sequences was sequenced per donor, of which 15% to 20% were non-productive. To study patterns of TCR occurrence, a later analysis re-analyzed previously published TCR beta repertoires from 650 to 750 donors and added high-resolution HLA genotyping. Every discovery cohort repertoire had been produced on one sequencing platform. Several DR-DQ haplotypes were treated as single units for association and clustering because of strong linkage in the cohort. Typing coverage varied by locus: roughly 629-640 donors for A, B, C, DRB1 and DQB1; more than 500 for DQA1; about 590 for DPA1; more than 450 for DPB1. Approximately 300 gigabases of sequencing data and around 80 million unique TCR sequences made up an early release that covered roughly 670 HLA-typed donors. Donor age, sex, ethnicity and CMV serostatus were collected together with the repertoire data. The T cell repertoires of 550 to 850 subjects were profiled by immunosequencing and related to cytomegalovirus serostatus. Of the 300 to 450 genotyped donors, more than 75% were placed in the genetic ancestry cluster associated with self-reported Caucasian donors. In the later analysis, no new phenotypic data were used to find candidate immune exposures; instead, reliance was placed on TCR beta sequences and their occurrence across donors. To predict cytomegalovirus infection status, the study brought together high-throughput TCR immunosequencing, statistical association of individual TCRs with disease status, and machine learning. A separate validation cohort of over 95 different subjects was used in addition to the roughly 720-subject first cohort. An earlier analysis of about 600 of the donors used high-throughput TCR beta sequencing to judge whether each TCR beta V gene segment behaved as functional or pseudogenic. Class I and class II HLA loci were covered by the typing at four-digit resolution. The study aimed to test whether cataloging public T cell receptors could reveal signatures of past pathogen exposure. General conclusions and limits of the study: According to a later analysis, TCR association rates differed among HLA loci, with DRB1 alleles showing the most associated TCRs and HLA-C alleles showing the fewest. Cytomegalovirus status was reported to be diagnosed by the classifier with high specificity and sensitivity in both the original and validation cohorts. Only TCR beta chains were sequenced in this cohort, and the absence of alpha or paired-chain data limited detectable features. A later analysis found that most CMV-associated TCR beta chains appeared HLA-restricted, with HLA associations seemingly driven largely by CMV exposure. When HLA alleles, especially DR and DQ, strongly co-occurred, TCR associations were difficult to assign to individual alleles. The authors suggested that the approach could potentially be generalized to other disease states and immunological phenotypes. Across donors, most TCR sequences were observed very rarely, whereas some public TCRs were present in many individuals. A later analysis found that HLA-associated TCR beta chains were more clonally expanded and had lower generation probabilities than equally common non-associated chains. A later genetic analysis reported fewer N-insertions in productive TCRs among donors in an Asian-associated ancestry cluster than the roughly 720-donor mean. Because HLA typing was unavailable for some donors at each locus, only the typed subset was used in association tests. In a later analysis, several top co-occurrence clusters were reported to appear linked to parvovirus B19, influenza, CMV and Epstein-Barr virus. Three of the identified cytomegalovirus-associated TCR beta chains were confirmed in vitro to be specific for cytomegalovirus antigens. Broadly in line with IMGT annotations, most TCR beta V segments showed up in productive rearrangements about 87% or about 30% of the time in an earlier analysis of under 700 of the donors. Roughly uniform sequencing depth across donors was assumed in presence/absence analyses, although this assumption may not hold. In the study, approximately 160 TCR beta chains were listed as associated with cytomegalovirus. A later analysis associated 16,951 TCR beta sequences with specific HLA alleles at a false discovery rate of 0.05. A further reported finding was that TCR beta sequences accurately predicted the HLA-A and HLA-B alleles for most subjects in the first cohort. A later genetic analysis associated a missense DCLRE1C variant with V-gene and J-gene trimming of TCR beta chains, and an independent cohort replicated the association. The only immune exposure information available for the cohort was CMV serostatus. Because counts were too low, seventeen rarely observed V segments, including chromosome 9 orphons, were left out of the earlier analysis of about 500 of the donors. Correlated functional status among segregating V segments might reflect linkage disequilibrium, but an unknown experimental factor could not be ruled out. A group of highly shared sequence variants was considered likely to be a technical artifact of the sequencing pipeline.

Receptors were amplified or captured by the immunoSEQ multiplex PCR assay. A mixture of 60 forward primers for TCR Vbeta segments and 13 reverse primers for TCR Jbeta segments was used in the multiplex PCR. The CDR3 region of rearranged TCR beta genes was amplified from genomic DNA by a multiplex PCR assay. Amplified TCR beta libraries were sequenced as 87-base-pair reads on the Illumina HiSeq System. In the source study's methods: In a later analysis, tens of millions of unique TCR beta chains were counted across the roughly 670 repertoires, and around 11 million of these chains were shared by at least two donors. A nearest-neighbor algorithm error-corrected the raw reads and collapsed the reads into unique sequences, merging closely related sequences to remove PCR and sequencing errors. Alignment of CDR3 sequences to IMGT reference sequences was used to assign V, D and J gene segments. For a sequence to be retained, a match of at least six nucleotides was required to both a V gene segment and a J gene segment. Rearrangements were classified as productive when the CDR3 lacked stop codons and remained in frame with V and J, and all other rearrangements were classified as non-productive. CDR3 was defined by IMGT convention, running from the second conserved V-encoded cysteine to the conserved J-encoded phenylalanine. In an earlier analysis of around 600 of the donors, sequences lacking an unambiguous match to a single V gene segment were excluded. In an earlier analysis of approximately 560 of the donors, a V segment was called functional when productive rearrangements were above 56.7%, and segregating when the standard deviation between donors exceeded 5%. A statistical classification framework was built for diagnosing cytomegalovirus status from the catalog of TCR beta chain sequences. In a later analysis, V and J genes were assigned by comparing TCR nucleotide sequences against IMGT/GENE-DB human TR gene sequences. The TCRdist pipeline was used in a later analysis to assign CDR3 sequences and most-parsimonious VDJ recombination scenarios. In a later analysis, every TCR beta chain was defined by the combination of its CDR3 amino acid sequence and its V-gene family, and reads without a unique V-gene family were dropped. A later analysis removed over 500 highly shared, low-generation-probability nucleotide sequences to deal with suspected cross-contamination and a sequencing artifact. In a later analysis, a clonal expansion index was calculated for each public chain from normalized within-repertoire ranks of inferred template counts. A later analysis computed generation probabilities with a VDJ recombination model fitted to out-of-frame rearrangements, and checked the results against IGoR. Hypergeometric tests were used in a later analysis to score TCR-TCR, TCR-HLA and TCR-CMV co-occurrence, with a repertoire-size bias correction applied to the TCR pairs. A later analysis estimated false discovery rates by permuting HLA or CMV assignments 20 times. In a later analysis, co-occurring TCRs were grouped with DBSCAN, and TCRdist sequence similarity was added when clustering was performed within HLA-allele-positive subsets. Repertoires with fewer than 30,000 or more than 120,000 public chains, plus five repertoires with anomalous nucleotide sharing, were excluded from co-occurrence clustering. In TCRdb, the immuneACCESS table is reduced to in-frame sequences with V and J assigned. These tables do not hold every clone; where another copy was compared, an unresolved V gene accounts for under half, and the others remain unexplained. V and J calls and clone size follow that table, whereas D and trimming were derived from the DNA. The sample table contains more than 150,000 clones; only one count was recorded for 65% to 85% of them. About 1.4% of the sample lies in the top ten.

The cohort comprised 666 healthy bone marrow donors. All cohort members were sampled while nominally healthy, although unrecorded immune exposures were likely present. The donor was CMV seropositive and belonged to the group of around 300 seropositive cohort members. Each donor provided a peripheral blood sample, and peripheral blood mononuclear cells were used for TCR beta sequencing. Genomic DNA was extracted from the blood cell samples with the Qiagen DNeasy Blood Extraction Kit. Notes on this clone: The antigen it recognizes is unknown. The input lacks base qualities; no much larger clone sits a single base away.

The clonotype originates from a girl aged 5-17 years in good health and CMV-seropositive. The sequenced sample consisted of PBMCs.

The CDR3: CASSLSGLAGDTQYF. The DNA sequence follows: TGTGCCAGCAGCCTCTCGGGGCTAGCGGGCGATACGCAGTATTTT. The V gene is TRBV27 and the J gene is TRBJ2-3, with TRBD2 identical over 8 junction bases. CDR1 and CDR2 were assigned from the germline V gene (reference sequence) as MNHEY and SMNVEV. V lost 6 bases and J lost 6 bases, and the count of bases not matched to a germline gene is 11. The CDR3 has 15 amino acids, counting the end cysteine and phenylalanine. Here the CDR3 DNA is all that survives: 45 bases in frame from base 1.